These T cell receptor beta chains were read from a single sample in a study of cytomegalovirus exposure and HLA in healthy donors. Profiled with immunoSEQ multiplex PCR; TCRdb holds only in-frame clones, not every one. The sample consists of roughly 100,000 clones, approximately 70% of them appearing once. The sequenced material came from PBMCs. These TCRs come from a woman in her forties or fifties in good health and CMV-seronegative. The CDR3 runs from the conserved cysteine through the conserved F or W. The D gene is left open where the match is weak. Only part of the rows carry a size: once, few, many, or a class if the clone is expanded.

size: NA
D: TRBD2
J: TRBJ2-1
V: TRBV5-1
DNA: TGCGCCAGCAGCTTGCGAACTAGCGGGAGCATCAATGAGCAGTTCTTC
CDR3: CASSLRTSGSINEQFF

size: NA
D: TRBD1
J: TRBJ2-5
V: TRBV6-6
DNA: TGTGCCAGCAGTTACCTAGGGGGCTCGAGTTCCGGGACCCAGTACTTC
CDR3: CASSYLGGSSSGTQYF

size: NA
D: NA
J: TRBJ2-6
V: TRBV21-1
DNA: TGTGCCAGACTTACAGACTCTGGGGCCAACGTCCTGACTTTC
CDR3: CARLTDSGANVLTF

size: NA
D: NA
J: TRBJ2-2
V: TRBV11-2
DNA: TGTGCCAGCAGCTTTAGTCGGGACACCGGGGAGCTGTTTTTT
CDR3: CASSFSRDTGELFF

size: NA
D: NA
J: TRBJ1-2
V: TRBV5-8
DNA: TGTGCCAGCAGCTTGGTGGCATCAAGGGGCTATGGCTACACCTTC
CDR3: CASSLVASRGYGYTF

size: NA
D: TRBD2
J: TRBJ2-3
V: TRBV28
DNA: TGTGCCAGCAGCTCACCCGGGACTAGCGGGAGTTGGGCAGATACGCAGTATTTT
CDR3: CASSSPGTSGSWADTQYF

size: NA
D: NA
J: TRBJ2-2
V: TRBV7-9
DNA: TGTGCCAGCAGCTGGGACAAATTAGCCGGGGAGCTGTTTTTT
CDR3: CASSWDKLAGELFF

size: NA
D: TRBD1
J: TRBJ2-7
V: TRBV7-9
DNA: TGTGCCAGCATCCAAAGAGGGGGACAGAGCTACGAGCAGTACTTC
CDR3: CASIQRGGQSYEQYF

size: NA
D: NA
J: TRBJ2-5
V: TRBV27
DNA: TGTGCCAGCAGTGCTGACTCCCGAGGGACCCAGTACTTC
CDR3: CASSADSRGTQYF

size: few
D: NA
J: TRBJ2-2
V: TRBV10-1
DNA: TGCGCCAGCAGTGCCGGCAGGAACGGGGAGCTGTTTTTT
CDR3: CASSAGRNGELFF

size: NA
D: TRBD1
J: TRBJ2-7
V: TRBV7-2
DNA: TGTGCCAGCAGCTTATCGCAGGGGGCCTACGAGCAGTACTTC
CDR3: CASSLSQGAYEQYF

size: few
D: TRBD1
J: TRBJ1-2
V: TRBV7-8
DNA: TGTGCCAGCAGCTTATTACGTCCCCACAGGGGGGACTATGGCTACACCTTC
CDR3: CASSLLRPHRGDYGYTF

size: NA
D: NA
J: TRBJ2-1
V: TRBV7-9
DNA: TGTGCCAGCAGCTTAAGCGGCTCGGTCAATGAGCAGTTCTTC
CDR3: CASSLSGSVNEQFF

size: NA
D: TRBD1
J: TRBJ2-7
V: TRBV11-2
DNA: TGTGCCAGCAGCTTAGTCGACAGGGGAGGCGAGCAGTACTTC
CDR3: CASSLVDRGGEQYF

size: NA
D: NA
J: TRBJ2-5
V: TRBV19
DNA: TGTGCCAGTAGTGGAGGATTCCAAGAGACCCAGTACTTC
CDR3: CASSGGFQETQYF

size: few
D: NA
J: TRBJ1-2
V: TRBV18
DNA: TGTGCCAGCTCACCACCGGTTGACAGCCCTGAGGGCTACACCTTC
CDR3: CASSPPVDSPEGYTF

size: few
D: TRBD2
J: TRBJ2-5
V: TRBV7-9
DNA: TGTGCCAGCAGCTTACTGGTCCCCTCTAGCGGGTACCAAGAGACCCAGTACTTC
CDR3: CASSLLVPSSGYQETQYF

size: NA
D: TRBD1
J: TRBJ1-1
V: TRBV18
DNA: TGTGCCAGCTCACCTACAGGGGGGGAGGGCGCTGAAGCTTTCTTT
CDR3: CASSPTGGEGAEAFF

size: few
D: NA
J: TRBJ2-1
V: TRBV28
DNA: TGTGCCAGCAGTTCGTACAATGAGCAGTTCTTC
CDR3: CASSSYNEQFF

size: NA
D: NA
J: TRBJ1-2
V: TRBV19
DNA: TGTGCCAGTAGTATAGATCGAGGGCAGGCCTATGGCTACACCTTC
CDR3: CASSIDRGQAYGYTF

size: few
D: NA
J: TRBJ2-5
V: TRBV5-1
DNA: TGCGCCAGCAGCCAAGGGAGTCAAGAGACCCAGTACTTC
CDR3: CASSQGSQETQYF

size: few
D: NA
J: TRBJ1-1
V: TRBV6-5
DNA: TGTGCCAGCAGTTACTCGACTCCTTTGACTGAAGCTTTCTTT
CDR3: CASSYSTPLTEAFF

size: NA
D: NA
J: TRBJ2-1
V: TRBV29-1
DNA: TGCAGCGTTACCCCTACCTTGAATGAGCAGTTCTTC
CDR3: CSVTPTLNEQFF

size: few
D: NA
J: TRBJ1-6
V: TRBV27
DNA: TGTGCCAGTACAGTGGGGAGTATGGCCCTCCACTTT
CDR3: CASTVGSMALHF

size: NA
D: NA
J: TRBJ1-2
V: TRBV11-2
DNA: TGTGCCAGCAGGCGACTCCAGGGTAACTATGGCTACACCTTC
CDR3: CASRRLQGNYGYTF

size: NA
D: TRBD2
J: TRBJ2-5
V: TRBV6-5
DNA: TGTGCCAGCAGCCCCAGCGGGAGTGGAGGGGAGACCCAGTACTTC
CDR3: CASSPSGSGGETQYF

size: NA
D: NA
J: TRBJ2-6
V: TRBV5-5
DNA: TGTGCCAGCAGCTTGGTTGCGCTAAGGGCCAACGTCCTGACTTTC
CDR3: CASSLVALRANVLTF